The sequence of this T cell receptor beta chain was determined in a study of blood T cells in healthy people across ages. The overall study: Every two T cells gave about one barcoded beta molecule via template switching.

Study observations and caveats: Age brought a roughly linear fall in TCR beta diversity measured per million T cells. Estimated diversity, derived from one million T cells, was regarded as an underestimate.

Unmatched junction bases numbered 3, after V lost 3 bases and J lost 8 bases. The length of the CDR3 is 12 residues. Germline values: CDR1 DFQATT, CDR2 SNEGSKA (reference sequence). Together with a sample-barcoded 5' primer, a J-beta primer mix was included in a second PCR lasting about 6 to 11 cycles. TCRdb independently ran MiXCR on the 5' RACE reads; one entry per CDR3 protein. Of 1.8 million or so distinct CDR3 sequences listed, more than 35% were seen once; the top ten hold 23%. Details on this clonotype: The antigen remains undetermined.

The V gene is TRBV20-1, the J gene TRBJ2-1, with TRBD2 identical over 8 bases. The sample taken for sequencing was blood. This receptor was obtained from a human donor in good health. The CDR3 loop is CSASGGAHEQFF. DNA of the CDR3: TGCAGTGCTAGCGGGGGGGCTCATGAGCAGTTCTTC.